Included here is one TCR beta chain sequence, with context. Its cognate antigen is unknown. The investigators sampled blood at baseline, at cycle 4 day 1, and at cycle 7 day 1. These data originate in a study of OX40 agonist ivuxolimab in advanced cancers. Study summary: Intravenous ivuxolimab was administered to patients every 2 weeks at 0.01 to 10 mg/kg. General study findings and limits: Dose levels from 0.1 to 3.0 mg/kg saw CD4+ and CD8+ blood T cells expand clonally by week 6. Expansion of clones was among the lowest in partial responders at 0.1-3.0 mg/kg.

Clones were read by immunoSEQ multiplex PCR, and TCRdb kept only the in-frame ones, dropping some. The sample shows over 35,000 clones, 80% to 90% of them seen only once. Germline lookup yields CDR1 LNHDA and CDR2 SQIVND (reference sequence). The V end was cut by 3 bases, the J end by 2 bases, with 7 bases between. The CDR3 covers 13 residues. The receptor's source is an adult with an advanced solid tumor such as melanoma, head and neck, liver or kidney cancer. Source: CD4+ or CD8+ T cells sorted from blood, taken in a trial of the OX40 agonist ivuxolimab. The gene calls are TRBV19 and TRBJ1-2, with D hard to call. DNA of the CDR3: TGTGCCAGTAGTATGAGGAGAAACTATGGCTACACCTTC. Translated, it gives CASSMRRNYGYTF. Based on the CDR3 plus reference TRBV19 and TRBJ1-2, the full variable domain is DGGITQSPKYLFRKEGQNVTLSCEQNLNHDAMYWYRQDPGQGLRLIYYSQIVNDFQKGDIAEGYSVSREKKESFPLTVTSAQKNPTAFYLCASSMRRNYGYTFGSGTRLTVV.